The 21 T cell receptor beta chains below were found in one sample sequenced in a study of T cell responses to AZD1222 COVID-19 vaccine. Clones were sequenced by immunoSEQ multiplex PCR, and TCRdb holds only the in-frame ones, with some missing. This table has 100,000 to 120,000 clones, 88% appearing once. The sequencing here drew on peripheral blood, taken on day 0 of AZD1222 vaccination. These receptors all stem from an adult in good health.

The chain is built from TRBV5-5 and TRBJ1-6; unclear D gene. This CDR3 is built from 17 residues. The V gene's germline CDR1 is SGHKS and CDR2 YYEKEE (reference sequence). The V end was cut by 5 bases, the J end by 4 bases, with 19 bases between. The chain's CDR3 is CASRGDLRQAYNSPLHF. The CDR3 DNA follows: TGTGCCAGCAGAGGAGATTTGCGCCAGGCATATAATTCACCCCTCCACTTT.

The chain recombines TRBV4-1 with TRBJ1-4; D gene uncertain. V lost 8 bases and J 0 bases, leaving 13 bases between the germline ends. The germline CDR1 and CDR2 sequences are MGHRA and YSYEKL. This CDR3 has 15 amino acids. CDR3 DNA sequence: TGCGCCAGCGGGCCCGAAGCCCCAACTAATGAAAAACTGTTTTTT. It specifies CASGPEAPTNEKLFF.

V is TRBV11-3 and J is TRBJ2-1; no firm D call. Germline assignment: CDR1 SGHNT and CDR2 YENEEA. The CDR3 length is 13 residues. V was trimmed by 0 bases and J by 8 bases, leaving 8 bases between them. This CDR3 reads CASSLEFMDEQFF. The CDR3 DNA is TGTGCCAGCAGCTTAGAGTTTATGGATGAGCAGTTCTTC.

DNA of the CDR3: TGTGCCAGCTCGTCGGCAGTAGACTCCTATAATTCACCCCTCCACTTT. Its translation is CASSSAVDSYNSPLHF. The chain links TRBV28 to TRBJ1-6; D remains unclear. The CDR3 length is 16 residues. Germline CDR1 and CDR2: MDHEN and SYDVKM. The ends were cut back, 8 bases at V and 0 bases at J, with 14 bases in the middle.

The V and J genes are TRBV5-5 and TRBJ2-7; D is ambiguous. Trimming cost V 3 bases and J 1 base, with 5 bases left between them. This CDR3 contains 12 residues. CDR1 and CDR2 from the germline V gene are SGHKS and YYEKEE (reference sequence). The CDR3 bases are TGTGCCAGCAGCTCGATTTCCTACGAGCAGTACTTC. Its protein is CASSSISYEQYF.

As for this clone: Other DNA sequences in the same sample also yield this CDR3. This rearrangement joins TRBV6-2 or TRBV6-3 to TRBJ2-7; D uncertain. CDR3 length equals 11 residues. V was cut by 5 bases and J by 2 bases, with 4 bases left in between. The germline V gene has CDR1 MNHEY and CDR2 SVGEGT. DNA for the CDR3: TGTGCCAGCAGTCGAACCTACGAGCAGTACTTC. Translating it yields CASSRTYEQYF.

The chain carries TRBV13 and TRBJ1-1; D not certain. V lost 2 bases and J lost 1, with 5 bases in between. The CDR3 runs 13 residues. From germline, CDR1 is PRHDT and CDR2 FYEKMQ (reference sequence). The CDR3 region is CASSLLRNTEAFF. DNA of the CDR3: TGTGCCAGCAGCTTACTCCGGAACACTGAAGCTTTCTTT.

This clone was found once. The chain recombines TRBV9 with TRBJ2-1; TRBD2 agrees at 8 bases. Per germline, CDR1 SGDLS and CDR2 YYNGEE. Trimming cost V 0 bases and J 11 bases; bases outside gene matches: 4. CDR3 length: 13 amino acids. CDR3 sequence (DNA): TGTGCCAGCAGCGTAGTACTAGCGGATCAGCAGTTCTTC. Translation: CASSVVLADQQFF.

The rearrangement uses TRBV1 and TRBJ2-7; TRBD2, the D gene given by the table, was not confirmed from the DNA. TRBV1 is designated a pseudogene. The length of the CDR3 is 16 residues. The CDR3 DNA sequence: TGCACCAGCAGCCCCTTTTGGGAGGGTCGAGGGTACGAGCAGTACTTC. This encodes CTSSPFWEGRGYEQYF.

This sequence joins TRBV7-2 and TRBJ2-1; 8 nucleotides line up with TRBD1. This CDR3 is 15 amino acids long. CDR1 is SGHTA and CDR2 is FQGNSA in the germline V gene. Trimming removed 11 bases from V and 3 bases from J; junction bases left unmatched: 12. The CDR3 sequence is CAAKAGTGNYNEQFF. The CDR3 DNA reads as TGTGCCGCGAAAGCCGGGACAGGTAACTACAATGAGCAGTTCTTC.

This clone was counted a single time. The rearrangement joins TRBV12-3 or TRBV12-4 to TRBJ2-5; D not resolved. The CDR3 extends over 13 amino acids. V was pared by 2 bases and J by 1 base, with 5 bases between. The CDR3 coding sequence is TGTGCCAGCAGTTTACCGGCCCAAGAGACCCAGTACTTC. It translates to CASSLPAQETQYF.

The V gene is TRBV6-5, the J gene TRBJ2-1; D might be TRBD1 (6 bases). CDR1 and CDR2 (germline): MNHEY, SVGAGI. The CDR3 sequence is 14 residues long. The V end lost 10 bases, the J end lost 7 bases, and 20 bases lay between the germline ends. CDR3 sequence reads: CAMTTGLTMNEQFF. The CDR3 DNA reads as TGTGCCATGACGACAGGTCTGACTATGAATGAGCAGTTCTTC.

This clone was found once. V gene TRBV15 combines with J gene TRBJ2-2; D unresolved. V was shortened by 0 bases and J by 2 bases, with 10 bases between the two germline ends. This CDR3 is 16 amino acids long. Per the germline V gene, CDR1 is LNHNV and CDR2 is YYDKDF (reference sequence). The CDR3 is CATSRERIFNTGELFF. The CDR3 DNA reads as TGTGCCACCAGCAGAGAGCGGATATTTAACACCGGGGAGCTGTTTTTT.

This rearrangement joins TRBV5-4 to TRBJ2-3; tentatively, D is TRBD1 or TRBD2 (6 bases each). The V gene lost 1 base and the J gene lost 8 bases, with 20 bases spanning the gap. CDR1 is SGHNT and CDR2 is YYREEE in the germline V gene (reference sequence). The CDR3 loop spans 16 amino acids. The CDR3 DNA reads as TGTGCCAGCAGCTTGTACGGGAGTCTACAAGGGGGTACGCAGTATTTT. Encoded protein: CASSLYGSLQGGTQYF.

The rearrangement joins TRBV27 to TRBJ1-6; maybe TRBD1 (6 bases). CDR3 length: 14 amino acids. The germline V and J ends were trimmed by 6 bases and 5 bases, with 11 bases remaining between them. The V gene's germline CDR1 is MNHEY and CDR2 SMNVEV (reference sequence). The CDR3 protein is CASSDGQNNSPLHF. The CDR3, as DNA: TGTGCCAGCAGCGATGGACAGAATAATTCACCCCTCCACTTT.

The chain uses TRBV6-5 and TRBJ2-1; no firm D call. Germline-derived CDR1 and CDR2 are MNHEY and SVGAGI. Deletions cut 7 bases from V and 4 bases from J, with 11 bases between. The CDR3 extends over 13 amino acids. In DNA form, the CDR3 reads TGTGCCAGCAAGGTCCTCTCATACAATGAGCAGTTCTTC. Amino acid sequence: CASKVLSYNEQFF.

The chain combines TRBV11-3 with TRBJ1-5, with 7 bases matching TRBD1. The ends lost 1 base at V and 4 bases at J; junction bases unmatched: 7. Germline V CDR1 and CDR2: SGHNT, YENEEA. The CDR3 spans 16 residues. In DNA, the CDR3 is TGTGCCAGCAGCTTAGGAGGGGGCGCCCGGAATCAGCCCCAGCATTTT. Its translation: CASSLGGGARNQPQHF. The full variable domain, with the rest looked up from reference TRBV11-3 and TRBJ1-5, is EAGVVQSPRYKIIEKKQPVAFWCNPISGHNTLYWYLQNLGQGPELLIRYENEEAVDDSQLPKDRFSAERLKGVDSTLKIQPAELGDSAVYLCASSLGGGARNQPQHFGDGTRLSIL.

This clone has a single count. Here the CDR3 reads CASSEAPPTVNSPLHF. Here the CDR3 DNA reads TGTGCCAGCAGTGAAGCCCCCCCAACCGTTAATTCACCCCTCCACTTT. The chain couples TRBV6-1 to TRBJ1-6; D remains ambiguous. Trimming took off 0 bases at V and 6 bases at J, with 12 bases between the two ends. The germline V gene has CDR1 MNHNS and CDR2 SASEGT. The CDR3 runs 16 residues.

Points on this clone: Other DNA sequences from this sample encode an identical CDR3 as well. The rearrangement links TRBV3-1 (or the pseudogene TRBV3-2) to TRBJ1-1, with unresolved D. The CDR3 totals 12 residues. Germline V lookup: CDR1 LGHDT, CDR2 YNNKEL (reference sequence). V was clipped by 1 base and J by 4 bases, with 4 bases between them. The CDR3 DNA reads TGTGCCAGCAGCCAAGTCGGCACTGAAGCTTTCTTT. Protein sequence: CASSQVGTEAFF.

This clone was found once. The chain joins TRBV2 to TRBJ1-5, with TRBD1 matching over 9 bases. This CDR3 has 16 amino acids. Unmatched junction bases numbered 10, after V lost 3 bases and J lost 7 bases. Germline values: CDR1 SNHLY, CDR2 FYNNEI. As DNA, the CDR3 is TGTGCCAGCAGTGAGGCCGGGACAGGGAGGTTACAGCCCCAGCATTTT. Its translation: CASSEAGTGRLQPQHF.

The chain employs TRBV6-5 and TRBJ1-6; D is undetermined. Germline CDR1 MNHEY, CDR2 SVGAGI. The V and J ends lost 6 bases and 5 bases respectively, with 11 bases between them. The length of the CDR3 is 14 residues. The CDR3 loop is CASRGSSDNSPLHF. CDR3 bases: TGTGCCAGCAGGGGGTCTTCGGATAATTCACCCCTCCACTTT.